This section outlines one T cell receptor (beta chain) sequence together with its context. What it recognizes is unknown. This cohort consisted of healthy bone marrow donors. With 10 bases removed from V and 1 base from J, the gap between germline ends came to 8 bases. The CDR3 extends over 13 amino acids. Germline V gives CDR1 SEHNR, CDR2 FQNEAQ (reference sequence). The data belong to a study of cytomegalovirus exposure and HLA in healthy donors. Amplification used 60 Vbeta primers and 13 Jbeta primers. Authors' methods: An analysis performed later counted about 80 million unique TCR beta chains (around 11 million of them shared). Assay used: immunoSEQ multiplex PCR; TCRdb lists only in-frame clones, some missing. That table supplies the V and J calls and clone size; D and trimming were determined from the DNA. The table records about 100,000 clones, about 70% of them present only once. Findings and caveats of the study: Previous analysis showed most TCR beta V segments were productive about 90% or about 30% of the time.

The genes are TRBV7-9 and TRBJ2-6; no definite D call. Sequenced input: PBMCs. The TCR was taken from a woman between 65 and 79 years old in good health and CMV-seropositive. The CDR3 spells CATDTSGANVLTF. CDR3 coding DNA: TGTGCCACCGATACATCTGGGGCCAACGTCCTGACTTTC.